This TCR beta chain was sequenced in a study of cytomegalovirus exposure and HLA in healthy donors. Donors were drawn from the approximately 130-subject validation cohort, separate from the approximately 680-subject first cohort. Details on this clone: The target antigen is unknown.

TCRdb's copy holds only in-frame clones and misses some; the assay was immunoSEQ multiplex PCR. The sample lists approximately 130,000 clones; over 85% were seen once. Study results and caveats: Reported performance of the classifier showed diagnosis of cytomegalovirus status with high specificity and sensitivity. First-cohort TCR clusters were later found to tend to co-occur in the 130 or so validation repertoires. Researchers reported that a few CMV-associated chains were confirmed in vitro as CMV antigen-specific.

The CDR3 is 18 amino acids. The V end was cut by 4 bases, the J end by 1 base, with 23 bases between. Germline V CDR1 and CDR2: SGHTS, YDEGEE. Sequenced input: PBMCs. The chain is built from TRBV5-8 and TRBJ1-2; D unresolved. This receptor was identified in a woman aged 18 to 35 in good health and CMV-seronegative. This CDR3 reads CASSVTVTRLTYNYGYTF. The DNA for the CDR3 is TGTGCCAGCAGCGTTACGGTGACAAGGTTGACCTATAACTATGGCTACACCTTC. The variable domain in full, with the rest retrieved from reference TRBV5-8 and TRBJ1-2, is EAGVTQSPTHLIKTRGQQATLRCSPISGHTSVYWYQQALGLGLQFLLWYDEGEERNRGNFPPRFSGRQFPNYSSELNVNALELEDSALYLCASSVTVTRLTYNYGYTFGSGTRLTVV.